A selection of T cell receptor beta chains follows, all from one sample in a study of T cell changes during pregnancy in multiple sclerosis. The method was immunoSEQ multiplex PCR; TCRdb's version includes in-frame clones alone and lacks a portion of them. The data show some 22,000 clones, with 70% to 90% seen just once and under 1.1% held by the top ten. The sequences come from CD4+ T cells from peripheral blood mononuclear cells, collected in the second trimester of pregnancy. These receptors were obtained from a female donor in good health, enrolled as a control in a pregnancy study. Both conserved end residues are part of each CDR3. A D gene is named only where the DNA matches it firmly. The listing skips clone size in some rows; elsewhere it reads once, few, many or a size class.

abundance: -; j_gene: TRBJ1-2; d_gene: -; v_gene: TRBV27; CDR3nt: TGTGCCAGCAGTATGAGGGTGGCGTTTAAGGGCTACACCTTC; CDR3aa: CASSMRVAFKGYTF
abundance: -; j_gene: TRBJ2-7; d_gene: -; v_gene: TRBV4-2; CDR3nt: TGTGCCAGCAGCCAAAGGCATCCGGGGTTGGACGAGCAGTACTTC; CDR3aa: CASSQRHPGLDEQYF
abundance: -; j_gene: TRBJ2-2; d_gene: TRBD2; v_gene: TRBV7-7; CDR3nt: TGTGCCAGCAGCTTAGGGGCTAGCGGGTTCCCCGGGGAGCTGTTTTTT; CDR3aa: CASSLGASGFPGELFF
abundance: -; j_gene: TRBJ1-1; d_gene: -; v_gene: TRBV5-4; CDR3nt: TGTGCCAGCAGCTTACGGGACTCCAACACTGAAGCTTTCTTT; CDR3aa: CASSLRDSNTEAFF
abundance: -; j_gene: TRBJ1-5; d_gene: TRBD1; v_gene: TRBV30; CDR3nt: TGTGCCTGGAGAGCCAGACAGGGGAAGGGTCAGCCCCAGCATTTT; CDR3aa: CAWRARQGKGQPQHF
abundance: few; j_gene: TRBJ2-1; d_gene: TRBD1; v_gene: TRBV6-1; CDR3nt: TGTGCCAGCAGTGACCAGGACAGGGCGACAAATGAGCAGTTCTTC; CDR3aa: CASSDQDRATNEQFF
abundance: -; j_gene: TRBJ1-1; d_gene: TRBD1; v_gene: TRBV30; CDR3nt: TGTGCCTGGGGGGGACAGGTCGCCGGCACTGAAGCTTTCTTT; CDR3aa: CAWGGQVAGTEAFF
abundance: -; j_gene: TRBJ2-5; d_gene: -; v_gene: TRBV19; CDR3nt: TGTGCCAGTAGTATAGTCGGGACTCGGGCCAAAGAGACCCAGTACTTC; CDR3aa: CASSIVGTRAKETQYF
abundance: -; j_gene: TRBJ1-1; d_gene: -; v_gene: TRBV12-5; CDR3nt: TGTGCTAGTGGTTTCGGCAAGGGGATGGGCACTGAAGCTTTCTTT; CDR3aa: CASGFGKGMGTEAFF
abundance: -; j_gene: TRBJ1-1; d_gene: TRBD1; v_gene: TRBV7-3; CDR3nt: TGTGCCAGCAGCGAAGGGGACAGGGGGTTTATGAACACTGAAGCTTTCTTT; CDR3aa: CASSEGDRGFMNTEAFF
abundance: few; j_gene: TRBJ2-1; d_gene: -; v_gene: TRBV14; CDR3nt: TGTGCCAGCAGCCCATTAGGACTCTCCTACAATGAGCAGTTCTTC; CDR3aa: CASSPLGLSYNEQFF
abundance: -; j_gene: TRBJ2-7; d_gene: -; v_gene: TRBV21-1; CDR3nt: TGTGCCAGCAGCGAAAAGACTAGCGGTCCCTACGAGCAGTACTTC; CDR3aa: CASSEKTSGPYEQYF
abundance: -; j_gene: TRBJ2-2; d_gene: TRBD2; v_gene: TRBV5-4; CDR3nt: TGTGCCAGCAGCTCAGGACTAGCGGGGAGAGAGACCTTCCCGACCGGGGAGCTGTTTTTT; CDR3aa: CASSSGLAGRETFPTGELFF
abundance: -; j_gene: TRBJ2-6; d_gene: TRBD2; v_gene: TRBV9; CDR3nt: TGTGCCAGCAGCGTAGGTTCGGGGGGGCCTGGGGCCAACGTCCTGACTTTC; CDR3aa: CASSVGSGGPGANVLTF
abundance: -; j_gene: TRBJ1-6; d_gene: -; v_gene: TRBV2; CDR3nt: TGTGCCAGCAGTGAAATAGGACGGCGGGGGATTCGTTCACCCCTCCACTTT; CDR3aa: CASSEIGRRGIRSPLHF
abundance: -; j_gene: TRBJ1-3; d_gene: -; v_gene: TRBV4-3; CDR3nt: TGCGCCAGCAGCCAGGTCTCCTGGGGCACCTCTGGAAACACCATATATTTT; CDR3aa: CASSQVSWGTSGNTIYF
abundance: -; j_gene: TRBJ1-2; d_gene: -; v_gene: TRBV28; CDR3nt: TGTGCCAGCAGTTCCATCAGCTATGGCTACACCTTC; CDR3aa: CASSSISYGYTF
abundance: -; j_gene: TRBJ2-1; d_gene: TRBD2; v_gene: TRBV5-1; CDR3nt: TGCGCCAGCAGCTTGGAGAGAGTAGCGGGCTCGACGGGCAATGAGCAGTTCTTC; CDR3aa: CASSLERVAGSTGNEQFF
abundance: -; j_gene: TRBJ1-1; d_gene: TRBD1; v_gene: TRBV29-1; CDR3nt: TGCAGCGTACAAGGACAGGTAGCGACTGAAGCTTTCTTT; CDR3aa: CSVQGQVATEAFF
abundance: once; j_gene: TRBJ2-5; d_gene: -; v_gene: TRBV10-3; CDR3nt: TGTGCCATCAGTGTGAGAGATCAAGAGACCCAGTACTTC; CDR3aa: CAISVRDQETQYF
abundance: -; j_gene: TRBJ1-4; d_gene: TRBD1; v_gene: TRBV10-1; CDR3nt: TGCGCCAGTTCTAGGCGGGGACAGGGGAGGACTAATGAAAAACTGTTTTTT; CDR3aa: CASSRRGQGRTNEKLFF
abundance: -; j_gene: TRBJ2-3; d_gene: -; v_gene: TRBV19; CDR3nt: TGTGCCAGTAGTACTATCAACACAGATACGCAGTATTTT; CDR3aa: CASSTINTDTQYF
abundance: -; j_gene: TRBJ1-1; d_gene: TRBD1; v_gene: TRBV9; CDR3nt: TGTGCCAGCAGCGGGACAGGGCTTCTGCACACTGAAGCTTTCTTT; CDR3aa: CASSGTGLLHTEAFF
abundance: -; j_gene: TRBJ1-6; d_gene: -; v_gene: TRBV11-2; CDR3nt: TGTGCCAGCAGCTTAGGACAGGCCTATAATTCACCCCTCCACTTT; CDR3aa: CASSLGQAYNSPLHF
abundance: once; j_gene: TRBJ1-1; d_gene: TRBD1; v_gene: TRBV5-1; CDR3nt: TGCGCCAGCAGCGTAGGGGGCTATGGTGAAGCTTTCTTT; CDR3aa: CASSVGGYGEAFF
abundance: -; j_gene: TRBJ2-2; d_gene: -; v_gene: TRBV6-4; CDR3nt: TGTGCCAGTCGTCGGGGAGCGAACACCGGGGAGCTGTTTTTT; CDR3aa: CASRRGANTGELFF
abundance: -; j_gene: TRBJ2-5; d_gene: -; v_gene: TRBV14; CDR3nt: TGTGCCAGCAGCCACCCCCCCGGGAAGGGGCGGGGAGAGACCCAGTACTTC; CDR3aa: CASSHPPGKGRGETQYF
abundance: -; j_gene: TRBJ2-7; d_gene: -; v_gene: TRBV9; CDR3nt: TGTGCCAGCAGCCCCCACCAGGAATCCTACGAGCAGTACTTC; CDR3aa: CASSPHQESYEQYF
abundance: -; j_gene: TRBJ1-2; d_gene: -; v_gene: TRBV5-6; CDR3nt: TGTGCCAGCAGCTTGTGGGCAGGGGCAGGCCAGATGGGCTACACCTTC; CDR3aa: CASSLWAGAGQMGYTF